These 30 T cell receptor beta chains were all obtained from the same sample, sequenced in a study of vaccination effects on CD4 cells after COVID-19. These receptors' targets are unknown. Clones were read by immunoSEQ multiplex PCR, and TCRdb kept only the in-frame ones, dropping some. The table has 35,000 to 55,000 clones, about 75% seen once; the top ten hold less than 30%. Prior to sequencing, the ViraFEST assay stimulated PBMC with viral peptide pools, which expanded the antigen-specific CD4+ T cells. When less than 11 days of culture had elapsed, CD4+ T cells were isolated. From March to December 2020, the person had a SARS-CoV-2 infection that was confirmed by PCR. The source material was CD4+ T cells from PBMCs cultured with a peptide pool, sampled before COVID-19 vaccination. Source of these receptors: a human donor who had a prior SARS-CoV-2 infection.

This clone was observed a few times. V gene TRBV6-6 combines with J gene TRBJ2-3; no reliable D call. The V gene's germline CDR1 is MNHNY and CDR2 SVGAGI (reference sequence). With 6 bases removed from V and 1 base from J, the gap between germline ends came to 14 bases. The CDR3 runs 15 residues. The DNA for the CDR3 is TGTGCCAGCAGGGGGATCCAGCTAGGCACAGATACGCAGTATTTT. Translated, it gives CASRGIQLGTDTQYF.

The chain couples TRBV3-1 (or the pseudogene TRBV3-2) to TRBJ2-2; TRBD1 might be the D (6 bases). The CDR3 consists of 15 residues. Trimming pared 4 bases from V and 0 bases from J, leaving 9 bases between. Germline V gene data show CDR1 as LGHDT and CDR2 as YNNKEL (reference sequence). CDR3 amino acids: CASSPTGSNTGELFF. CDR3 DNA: TGTGCCAGCAGCCCGACAGGCTCGAACACCGGGGAGCTGTTTTTT.

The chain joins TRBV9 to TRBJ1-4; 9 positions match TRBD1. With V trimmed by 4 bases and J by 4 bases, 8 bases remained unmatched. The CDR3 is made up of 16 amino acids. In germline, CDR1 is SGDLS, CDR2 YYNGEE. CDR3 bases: TGTGCCAGCAGCCAGGGACAGGGCTCTTTTAATGAAAAACTGTTTTTT. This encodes CASSQGQGSFNEKLFF.

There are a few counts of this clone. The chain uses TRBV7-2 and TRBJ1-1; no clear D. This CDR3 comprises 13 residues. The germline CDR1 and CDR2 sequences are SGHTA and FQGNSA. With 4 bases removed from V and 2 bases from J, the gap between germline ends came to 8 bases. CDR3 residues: CASSSHQNTEAFF. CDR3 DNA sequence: TGTGCCAGCAGCTCCCACCAAAACACTGAAGCTTTCTTT.

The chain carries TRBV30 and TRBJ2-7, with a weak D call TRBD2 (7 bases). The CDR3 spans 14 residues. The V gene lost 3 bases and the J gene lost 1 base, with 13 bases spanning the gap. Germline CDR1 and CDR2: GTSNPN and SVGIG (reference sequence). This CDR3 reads CAWSRGGTSYEQYF. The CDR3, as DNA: TGTGCCTGGAGCCGCGGGGGCACTTCCTACGAGCAGTACTTC.

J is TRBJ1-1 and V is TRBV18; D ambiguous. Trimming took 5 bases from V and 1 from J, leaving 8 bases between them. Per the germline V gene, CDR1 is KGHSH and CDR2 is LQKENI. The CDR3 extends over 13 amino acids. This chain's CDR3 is CASSSQANTEAFF. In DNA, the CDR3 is TGTGCCAGCTCATCGCAAGCGAACACTGAAGCTTTCTTT.

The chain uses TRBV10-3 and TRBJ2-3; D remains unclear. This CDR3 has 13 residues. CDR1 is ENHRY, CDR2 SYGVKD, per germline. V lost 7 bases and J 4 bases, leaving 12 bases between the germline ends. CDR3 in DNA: TGTGCCATCAACTCCAACCGGGCAGATACGCAGTATTTT. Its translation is CAINSNRADTQYF.

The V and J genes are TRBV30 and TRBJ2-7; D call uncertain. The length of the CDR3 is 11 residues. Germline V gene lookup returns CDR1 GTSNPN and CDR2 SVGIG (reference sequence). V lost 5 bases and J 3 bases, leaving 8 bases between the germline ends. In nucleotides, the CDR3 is TGTGCCTGGTCATGGAACTACGAGCAGTACTTC. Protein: CAWSWNYEQYF.

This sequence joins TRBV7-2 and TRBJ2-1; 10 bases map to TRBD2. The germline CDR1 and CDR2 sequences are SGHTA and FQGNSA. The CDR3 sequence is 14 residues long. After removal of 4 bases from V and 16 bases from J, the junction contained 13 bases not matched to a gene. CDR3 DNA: TGTGCCAGCAGCTCCGGACTAGCGGTCGGCCGCCCCTTCTTC. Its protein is CASSSGLAVGRPFF.

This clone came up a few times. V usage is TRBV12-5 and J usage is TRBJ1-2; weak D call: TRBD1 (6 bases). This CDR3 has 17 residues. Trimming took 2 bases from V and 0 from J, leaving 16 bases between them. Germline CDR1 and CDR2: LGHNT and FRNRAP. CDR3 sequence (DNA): TGTGCTAGTGGTTTGCCTCCGGGAGGACAGTCTAACTATGGCTACACCTTC. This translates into CASGLPPGGQSNYGYTF.

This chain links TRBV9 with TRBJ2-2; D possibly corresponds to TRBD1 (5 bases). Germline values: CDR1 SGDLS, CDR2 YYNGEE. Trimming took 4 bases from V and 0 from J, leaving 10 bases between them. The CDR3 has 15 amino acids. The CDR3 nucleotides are TGTGCCAGCAGCCCGGACATAACGAACACCGGGGAGCTGTTTTTT. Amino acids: CASSPDITNTGELFF.

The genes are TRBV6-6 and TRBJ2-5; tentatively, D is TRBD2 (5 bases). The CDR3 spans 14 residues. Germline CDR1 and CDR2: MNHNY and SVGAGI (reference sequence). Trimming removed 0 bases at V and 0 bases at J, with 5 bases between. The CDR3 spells CASSYSSDQETQYF. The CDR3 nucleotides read TGTGCCAGCAGTTACTCTAGCGACCAAGAGACCCAGTACTTC.

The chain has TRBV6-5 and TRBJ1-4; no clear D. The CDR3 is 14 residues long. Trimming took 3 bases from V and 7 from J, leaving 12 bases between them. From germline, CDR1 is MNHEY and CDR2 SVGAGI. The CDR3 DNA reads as TGTGCCAGCAGTTATAGGGTGGCAGGTGAAAAACTGTTTTTT. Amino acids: CASSYRVAGEKLFF.

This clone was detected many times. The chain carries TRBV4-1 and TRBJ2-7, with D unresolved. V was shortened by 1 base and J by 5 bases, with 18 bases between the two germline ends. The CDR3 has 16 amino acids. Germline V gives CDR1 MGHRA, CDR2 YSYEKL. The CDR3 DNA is TGCGCCAGCAGCCAAGTCGATATCCTTACTTATCACGAGCAGTACTTC. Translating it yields CASSQVDILTYHEQYF.

CDR3 region: CASSQLAGRVSGELFF. As DNA, the CDR3 is TGCGCCAGCAGCCAACTAGCGGGAAGGGTGTCCGGGGAGCTGTTTTTT. The rearrangement joins TRBV4-3 to TRBJ2-2, with TRBD2 identical over 9 bases. Looked up from germline, CDR1 is LGHNA and CDR2 is YSLEER. Losses at the gene ends were 2 bases for V and 6 bases for J; bases not matched to a gene: 7. The CDR3 spans 16 residues.

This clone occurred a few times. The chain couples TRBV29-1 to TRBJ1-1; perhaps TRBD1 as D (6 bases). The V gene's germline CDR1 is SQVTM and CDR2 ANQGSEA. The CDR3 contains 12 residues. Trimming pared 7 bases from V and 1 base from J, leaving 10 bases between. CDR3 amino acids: CSGGQTNTEAFF. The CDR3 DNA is TGCAGCGGCGGACAGACGAACACTGAAGCTTTCTTT.

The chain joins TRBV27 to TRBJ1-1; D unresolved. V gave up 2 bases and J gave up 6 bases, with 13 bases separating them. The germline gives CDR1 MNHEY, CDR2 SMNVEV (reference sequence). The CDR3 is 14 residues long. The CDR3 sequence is CASSLPHRPAEAFF. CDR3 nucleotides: TGTGCCAGCAGTTTACCCCATCGGCCCGCTGAAGCTTTCTTT.

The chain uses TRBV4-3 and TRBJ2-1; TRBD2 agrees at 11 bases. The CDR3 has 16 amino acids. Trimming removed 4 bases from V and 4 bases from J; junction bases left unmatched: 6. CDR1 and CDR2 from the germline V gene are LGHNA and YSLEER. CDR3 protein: CASSPQTSGTYNEQFF. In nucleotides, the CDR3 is TGCGCCAGCAGCCCTCAGACTAGCGGGACATACAATGAGCAGTTCTTC.

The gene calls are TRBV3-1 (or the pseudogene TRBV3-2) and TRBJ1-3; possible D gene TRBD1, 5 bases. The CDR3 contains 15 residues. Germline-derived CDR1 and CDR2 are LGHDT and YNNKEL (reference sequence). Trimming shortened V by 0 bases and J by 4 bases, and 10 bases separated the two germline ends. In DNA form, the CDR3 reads TGTGCCAGCAGCCAAGATGAGGGGATCGGAAACACCATATATTTT. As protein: CASSQDEGIGNTIYF.

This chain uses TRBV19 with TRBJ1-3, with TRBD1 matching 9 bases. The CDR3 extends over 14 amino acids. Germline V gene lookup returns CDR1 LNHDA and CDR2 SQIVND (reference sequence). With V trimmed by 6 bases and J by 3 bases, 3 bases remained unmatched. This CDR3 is CASRGQGGGNTIYF. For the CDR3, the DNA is TGTGCCAGTAGGGGACAGGGTGGTGGAAACACCATATATTTT.

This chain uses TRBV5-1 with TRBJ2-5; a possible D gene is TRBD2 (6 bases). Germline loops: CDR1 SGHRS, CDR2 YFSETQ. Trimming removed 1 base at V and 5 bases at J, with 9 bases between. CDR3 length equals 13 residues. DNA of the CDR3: TGCGCCAGCAGCTTGAGAGGGAGGGAGACCCAGTACTTC. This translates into CASSLRGRETQYF. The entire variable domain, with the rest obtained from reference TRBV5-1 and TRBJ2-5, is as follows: KAGVTQTPRYLIKTRGQQVTLSCSPISGHRSVSWYQQTPGQGLQFLFEYFSETQRNKGNFPGRFSGRQFSNSRSEMNVSTLELGDSALYLCASSLRGRETQYFGPGTRLLVL.

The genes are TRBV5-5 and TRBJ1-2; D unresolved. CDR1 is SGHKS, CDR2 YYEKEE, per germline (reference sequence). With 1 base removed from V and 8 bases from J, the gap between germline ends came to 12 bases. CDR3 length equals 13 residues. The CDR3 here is CASSLSWGEGYTF. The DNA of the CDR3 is TGTGCCAGCAGCTTGTCTTGGGGTGAAGGCTACACCTTC.

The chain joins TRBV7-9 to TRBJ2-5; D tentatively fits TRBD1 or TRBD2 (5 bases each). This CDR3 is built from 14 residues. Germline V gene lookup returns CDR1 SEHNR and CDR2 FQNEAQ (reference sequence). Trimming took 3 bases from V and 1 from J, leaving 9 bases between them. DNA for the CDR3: TGTGCCAGCAGCTTGTCTGGGGGCCAAGAGACCCAGTACTTC. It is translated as CASSLSGGQETQYF.

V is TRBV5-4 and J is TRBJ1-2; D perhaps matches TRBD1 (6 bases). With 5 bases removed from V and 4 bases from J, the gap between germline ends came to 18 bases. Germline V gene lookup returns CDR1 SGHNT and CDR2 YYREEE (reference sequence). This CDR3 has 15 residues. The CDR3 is CASSPGGGRIYGYTF. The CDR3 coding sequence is TGTGCCAGCAGTCCTGGGGGGGGCCGGATCTATGGCTACACCTTC. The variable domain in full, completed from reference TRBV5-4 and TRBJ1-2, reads ETGVTQSPTHLIKTRGQQVTLRCSSQSGHNTVSWYQQALGQGPQFIFQYYREEENGRGNFPPRFSGLQFPNYSSELNVNALELDDSALYLCASSPGGGRIYGYTFGSGTRLTVV.

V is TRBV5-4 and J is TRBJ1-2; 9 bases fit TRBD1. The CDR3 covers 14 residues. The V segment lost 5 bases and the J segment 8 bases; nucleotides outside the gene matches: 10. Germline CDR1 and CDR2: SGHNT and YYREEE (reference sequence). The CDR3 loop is CASRRQGGPQGYTF. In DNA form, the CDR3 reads TGTGCCAGCAGAAGACAGGGGGGCCCCCAAGGCTACACCTTC.

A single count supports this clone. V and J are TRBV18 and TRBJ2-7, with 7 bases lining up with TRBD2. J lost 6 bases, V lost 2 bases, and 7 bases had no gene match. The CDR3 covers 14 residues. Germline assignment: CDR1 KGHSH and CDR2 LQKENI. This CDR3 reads CASSPSAGPREQYF. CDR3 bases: TGTGCCAGCTCACCATCAGCGGGACCGCGCGAGCAGTACTTC.

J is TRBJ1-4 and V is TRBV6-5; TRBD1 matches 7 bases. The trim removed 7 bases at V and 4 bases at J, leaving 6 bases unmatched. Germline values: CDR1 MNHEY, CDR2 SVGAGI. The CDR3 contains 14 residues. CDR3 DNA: TGTGCCAGCATCCGGGACAGCGTTAATGAAAAACTGTTTTTT. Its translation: CASIRDSVNEKLFF.

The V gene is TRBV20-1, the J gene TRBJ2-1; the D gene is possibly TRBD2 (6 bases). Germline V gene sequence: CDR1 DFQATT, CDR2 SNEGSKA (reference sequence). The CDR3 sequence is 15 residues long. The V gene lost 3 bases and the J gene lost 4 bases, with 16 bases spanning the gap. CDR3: CSASWGGNIYNEQFF. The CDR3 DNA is TGCAGTGCTAGTTGGGGCGGGAACATTTACAATGAGCAGTTCTTC.

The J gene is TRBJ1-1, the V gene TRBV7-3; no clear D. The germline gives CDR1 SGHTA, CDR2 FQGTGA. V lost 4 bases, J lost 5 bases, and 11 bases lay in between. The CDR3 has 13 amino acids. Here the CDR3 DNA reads TGTGCCAGCAGCTCTACCGGGAGAACTGAAGCTTTCTTT. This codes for CASSSTGRTEAFF.

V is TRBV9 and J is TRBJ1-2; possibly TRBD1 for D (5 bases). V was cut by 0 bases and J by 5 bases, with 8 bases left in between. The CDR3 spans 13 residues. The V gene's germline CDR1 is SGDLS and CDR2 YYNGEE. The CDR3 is CASSVGDGYGYTF. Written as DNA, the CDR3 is TGTGCCAGCAGCGTAGGGGACGGGTATGGCTACACCTTC.